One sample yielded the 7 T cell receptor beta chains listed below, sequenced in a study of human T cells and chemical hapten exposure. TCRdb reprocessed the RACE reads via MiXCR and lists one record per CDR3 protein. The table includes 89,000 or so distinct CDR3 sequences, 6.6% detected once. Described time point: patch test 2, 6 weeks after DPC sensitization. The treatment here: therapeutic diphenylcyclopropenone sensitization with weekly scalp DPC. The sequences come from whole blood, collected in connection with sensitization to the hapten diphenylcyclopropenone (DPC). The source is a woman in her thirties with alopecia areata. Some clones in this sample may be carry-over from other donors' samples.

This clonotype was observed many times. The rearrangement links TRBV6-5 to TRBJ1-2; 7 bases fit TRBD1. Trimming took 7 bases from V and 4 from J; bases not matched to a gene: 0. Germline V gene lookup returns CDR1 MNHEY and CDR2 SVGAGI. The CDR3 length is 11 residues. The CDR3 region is CASKGAYGYTF. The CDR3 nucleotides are TGTGCCAGCAAGGGGGCCTATGGCTACACCTTC.

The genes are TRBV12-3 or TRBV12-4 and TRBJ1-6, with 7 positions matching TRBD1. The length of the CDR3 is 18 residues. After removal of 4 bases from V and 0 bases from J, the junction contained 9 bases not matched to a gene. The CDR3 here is CASSSLTGRDSYNSPLHF. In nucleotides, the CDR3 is TGTGCCAGCAGTTCCTTGACAGGGAGGGACTCCTATAATTCACCCCTCCACTTT.

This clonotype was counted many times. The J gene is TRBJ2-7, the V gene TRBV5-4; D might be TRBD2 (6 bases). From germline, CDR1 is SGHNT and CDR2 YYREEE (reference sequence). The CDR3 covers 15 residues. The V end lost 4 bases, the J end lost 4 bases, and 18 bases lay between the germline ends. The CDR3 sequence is CASSPGGLRTYEQYF. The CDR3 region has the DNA TGTGCCAGCAGCCCCGGGGGACTGCGGACGTACGAGCAGTACTTC.

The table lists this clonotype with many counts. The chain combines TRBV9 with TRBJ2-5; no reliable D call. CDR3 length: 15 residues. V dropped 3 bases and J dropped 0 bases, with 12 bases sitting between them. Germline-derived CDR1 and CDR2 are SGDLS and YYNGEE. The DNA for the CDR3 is TGTGCCAGCAGCGACGAGACTTATCACCAAGAGACCCAGTACTTC. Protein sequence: CASSDETYHQETQYF.

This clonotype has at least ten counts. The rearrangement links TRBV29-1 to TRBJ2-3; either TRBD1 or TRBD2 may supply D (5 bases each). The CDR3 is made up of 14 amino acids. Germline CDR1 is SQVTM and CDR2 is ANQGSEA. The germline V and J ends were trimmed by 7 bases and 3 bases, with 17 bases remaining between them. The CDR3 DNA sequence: TGCAGCGCGTCGGGATCAGGGCGTACAGATACGCAGTATTTT. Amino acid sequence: CSASGSGRTDTQYF.

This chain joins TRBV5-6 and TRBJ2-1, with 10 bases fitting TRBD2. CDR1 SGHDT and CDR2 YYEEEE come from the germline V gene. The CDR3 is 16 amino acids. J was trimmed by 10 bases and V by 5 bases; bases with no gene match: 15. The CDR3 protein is CASSTTSGRRSWEQFF. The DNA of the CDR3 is TGTGCCAGCAGTACGACTAGCGGGCGACGCAGTTGGGAGCAGTTCTTC.

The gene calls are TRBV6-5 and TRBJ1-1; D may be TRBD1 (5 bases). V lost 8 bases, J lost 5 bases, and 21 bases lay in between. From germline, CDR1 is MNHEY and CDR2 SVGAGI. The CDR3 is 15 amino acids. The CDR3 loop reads CASCRLRGVGTEAFF. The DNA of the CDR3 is TGTGCCAGCTGCCGCCTCCGGGGGGTTGGGACTGAAGCTTTCTTT.